This entry describes one T cell receptor beta chain. This clonotype was counted ten times or more. This receptor's antigen is unknown. Per-base quality was not reported, and no clone a single base away is much larger than it. This sample stems from a study of regulatory T cells in long-lasting Graves disease (dated by TCRdb to the early 2020s). Looking at the study overall: Patients with newly diagnosed Graves' disease had been on antithyroid drugs for under 3 months. Peripheral blood TCR sequencing and RNA sequencing compared persistent Graves' disease patients with newly diagnosed Graves' disease patients. The study took place in China and was registered as a clinical trial. A total of roughly 35 samples underwent TCR sequencing: about 13 from persistent and 20 from newly diagnosed Graves' disease patients. Overall study outcomes, separate from this receptor: Compared with newly diagnosed patients, persistent Graves' disease patients had lower TCR Shannon entropy and fewer highly expanded clones, which suggests clonal expansion. The study examined only peripheral blood because the primary lesion, thyroid tissue, could not be accessed. A larger number of public clonotypes was shared among persistent patients (approximately 2,600) than among newly diagnosed patients (approximately 930). Sequencing and analysis were restricted to the TCR beta chain. The small sample size was acknowledged by the authors as a limitation that may reduce accuracy. Preferential use of TRBV28, TRBJ1-2 and TRBJ2-5 was observed in persistent disease, whereas TRBV20-1 and TRBJ2-1 were favored in newly diagnosed disease.

Sample time point, as interpreted from the label and publication: newly diagnosed GD, antithyroid drugs for less than 3 months. For both TCR sequencing and RNA sequencing, RNA was extracted from PBMCs using TRIzol. The diagnosis of Graves' disease followed American Thyroid Association guidelines. Patients for the study were recruited at an endocrinology department in Xi'an, China. Each patient gave about 8.1 milliliters of peripheral blood, collected in an EDTA anticoagulant tube. Ficoll Paque Plus density gradient separation was used to isolate PBMCs, and no additional T cell sorting was done. An Agilent 2100 Bioanalyzer and agarose gel were used to assess RNA quality, and a NanoDrop 2000 was used to measure RNA concentration. The junction carries 11 bases between V and J, which are trimmed by 0 bases and 6 bases respectively. Reading from cysteine to phenylalanine, the CDR3 counts 14 amino acids. CDR3 DNA is the only sequence kept; it has 42 bases, read in frame from the first base. The germline V gene provides CDR1 SGHRS and CDR2 YFSETQ.

The library was built by means of multiplex PCR. The instrument was an Illumina HiSeq 4000. TCR beta libraries were built with iRepertoire HTBI primers and Arm-PCR amplification of CDR3 regions. Before sequencing, the PCR products went through gel purification. As for how the authors treated the data: Across samples, around 62 TRBV and 14 TRBJ segments were identified and used for gene usage analysis of CDR3 amino acid clonotypes. COPE and FqMerger were used to merge filtered high-quality paired reads into contigs. Contigs were aligned with BLAST to IMGT TRBV, TRBD and TRBJ reference genes, and CDR3 was defined per IMGT. Clonotypes above 0.1% frequency were classified as highly expanded clones. Shannon entropy served as the measure of repertoire diversity, while the Gini coefficient captured V-J evenness. A clonotype found in more than one individual was treated as public. Starting from the raw public reads, TCRdb applied fastp trimming at Q25, assembled clones with MiXCR and retained in-frame beta chains. Rows matching on CDR3 protein sequence are summarized as one entry with the most common DNA and genes. TCRdb's processing, not the authors' own work, is the source of the V and J calls. The sample data list about 300,000 distinct CDR3 sequences, and over 15% of these were observed just once. The top ten clonotypes cover about 36% of the sample.

This TCR was recovered from a female donor with Graves disease. The chain joins TRBV5-1 to TRBJ2-3; the D segment is perhaps TRBD1 or TRBD2, each sharing 5 matched bases. This material consisted of peripheral blood mononuclear cells (PBMCs), taken at new diagnosis, from a patient treated with antithyroid drugs. The DNA sequence is given as TGCGCCAGCAGCTTGGGGGGACCCGGGGATACGCAGTATTTT. Translated, this is CASSLGGPGDTQYF.